A single sample gave rise to the 14 T cell receptor beta chains below, sequenced in a study of blood T cell repertoires in COVID-19. TCRdb's table, derived via immunoSEQ multiplex PCR, lists solely in-frame clones and lacks some. The sample contains about 190,000 clones, 84% of which appear only once. Sequenced sample: peripheral blood. These receptors were obtained from a woman between 70 and 85 years old with active or convalescent COVID-19.

The chain is built from TRBV28 and TRBJ2-2; 12 bases agree with TRBD2. V lost 7 bases to trimming and J lost 4 bases; unmatched junction nucleotides: 1. Germline-derived CDR1 and CDR2 are MDHEN and SYDVKM. This CDR3 comprises 14 residues. CDR3 sequence (DNA): TGTGCCAGCAAACTAGCGGGAGGCACCGGGGAGCTGTTTTTT. It codes for CASKLAGGTGELFF.

The V and J genes are TRBV2 and TRBJ2-3; 7 bases are shared with TRBD1. The CDR3 extends over 15 amino acids. Per germline, CDR1 SNHLY and CDR2 FYNNEI. V lost 6 bases and J lost 4; bases outside the gene matches: 10. The CDR3 region is CASSRQGISADTQYF. CDR3 sequence (DNA): TGTGCCAGCAGCAGACAGGGAATAAGTGCAGATACGCAGTATTTT.

V and J are TRBV7-2 and TRBJ2-1, with D tentatively TRBD2 (5 bases). V was clipped by 3 bases and J by 5 bases, with 14 bases between them. CDR1 and CDR2 from the germline V gene are SGHTA and FQGNSA. The CDR3 is 15 residues long. The CDR3 DNA reads TGTGCCAGCAGCTTCATGATAGCGCTAGACAATGAGCAGTTCTTC. Protein sequence: CASSFMIALDNEQFF.

The chain links TRBV25-1 to TRBJ1-6; no firm D call. This CDR3 region has 15 residues. V was clipped by 0 bases and J by 8 bases, with 11 bases between them. The germline CDR1 and CDR2 sequences are MGHDK and SYGVNS. CDR3 DNA: TGTGCCAGCAGTGAATATATCGGAGAATATTCACCCCTCCACTTT. This encodes CASSEYIGEYSPLHF.

This clone was detected once. The rearrangement joins TRBV5-4 to TRBJ2-5, with 12 nucleotides matching TRBD1. The CDR3 loop spans 18 amino acids. Germline loops: CDR1 SGHNT, CDR2 YYREEE (reference sequence). The junction had 12 bases not matched to a gene; V was cut back by 3 bases and J by 3 bases. CDR3 loop: CASSSPGQGAGRKETQYF. In DNA form, the CDR3 reads TGTGCCAGCAGCTCCCCGGGACAGGGGGCGGGGAGGAAAGAGACCCAGTACTTC.

The rearrangement links TRBV7-8 to TRBJ2-3, with 15 nucleotides matching TRBD2. This CDR3 spans 16 amino acids. Looked up from germline, CDR1 is SGHVS and CDR2 is FQNEAQ. V was pared by 5 bases and J by 5 bases, with 5 bases of the junction left unmatched. This CDR3 reads CASSRGLAGGGDTQYF. The CDR3 coding sequence is TGTGCCAGCAGCCGTGGACTAGCGGGGGGGGGAGATACGCAGTATTTT.

The rearrangement joins TRBV3-1 (or the pseudogene TRBV3-2) to TRBJ2-1; 11 nucleotides align to TRBD2. The CDR3 spans 15 residues. Trimming at V came to 5 bases and at J to 9 bases, leaving 9 bases not matched to a gene. The V gene's germline CDR1 is LGHDT and CDR2 YNNKEL (reference sequence). CDR3 sequence reads: CASSVRLAGTGEQFF. The CDR3 DNA sequence: TGTGCCAGCAGCGTACGACTAGCGGGGACGGGTGAGCAGTTCTTC.

The chain couples TRBV5-1 to TRBJ1-1; D is uncertain. The CDR3 spans 16 residues. Germline V CDR1 and CDR2: SGHRS, YFSETQ. Trimming removed 2 bases at V and 1 base at J, with 15 bases between. The CDR3 spells CASSFTGMLENTEAFF. The CDR3, as DNA: TGCGCCAGCAGCTTCACGGGGATGTTGGAGAACACTGAAGCTTTCTTT.

V usage is TRBV3-1 (or the pseudogene TRBV3-2) and J usage is TRBJ2-7; 8 bases are shared with TRBD2. This CDR3 contains 16 residues. V lost 1 base, J lost 4 bases, and 9 bases stayed unmatched. The germline V gene encodes CDR1 LGHDT and CDR2 YNNKEL (reference sequence). The CDR3 nucleotides read TGTGCCAGCAGCCAAGTTGCGGCGGGAGGTTTTTACGAGCAGTACTTC. Protein product: CASSQVAAGGFYEQYF.

The chain is built from TRBV7-3 and TRBJ2-2, with D maybe TRBD1 (6 bases). There are 14 residues in the CDR3. V shed 5 bases and J shed 1 base, with 8 bases lying between them. Germline V gene sequence: CDR1 SGHTA, CDR2 FQGTGA. The CDR3 protein is CASSMGQNTGELFF. The CDR3 DNA reads TGTGCCAGCAGCATGGGACAGAACACCGGGGAGCTGTTTTTT.

The rearrangement joins TRBV5-4 to TRBJ2-3; D possibly corresponds to TRBD2 (7 bases). The CDR3 consists of 14 residues. CDR1 and CDR2 (germline): SGHNT, YYREEE (reference sequence). Trimming shortened V by 10 bases and J by 4 bases, and 19 bases separated the two germline ends. This chain's CDR3 is CAPSRGGVADTQYF. In DNA form, the CDR3 reads TGTGCCCCCTCAAGGGGGGGAGTGGCAGATACGCAGTATTTT.

The V gene is TRBV13, the J gene TRBJ2-7; 9 bases fit TRBD1. The CDR3 has 15 amino acids. Trimming removed 4 bases from V and 3 bases from J; junction bases left unmatched: 7. Germline CDR1 and CDR2: PRHDT and FYEKMQ (reference sequence). CDR3 sequence (DNA): TGTGCCAGCAGCTCCGGGCCGGGACAGGGCTACGAGCAGTACTTC. Residues: CASSSGPGQGYEQYF.

V usage is TRBV11-1 and J usage is TRBJ1-2, with D tentatively TRBD1 (6 bases). The CDR3 spans 14 residues. Germline V lookup: CDR1 SGHAT, CDR2 FQDESV (reference sequence). The V end lost 4 bases, the J end lost 4 bases, and 13 bases lay between the germline ends. The CDR3 nucleotides read TGTGCCAGCAGCTCACAGGGAAATCTCTATGGCTACACCTTC. Protein: CASSSQGNLYGYTF.

This clone has more than one count but fewer than ten. This rearrangement joins TRBV12-3 or TRBV12-4 to TRBJ1-6, with D maybe TRBD1 (5 bases). This CDR3 is built from 13 residues. V gave up 4 bases and J gave up 7 bases, with 8 bases separating them. CDR3 bases: TGTGCCAGCAGTTCGACAGAGAATTCACCCCTCCACTTT. Translation gives CASSSTENSPLHF.